The present TCR beta chain was sequenced within a study of T cell clonotyping in hematopoietic cell transplantation. This clone was counted between two and nine times. Clones were read by immunoSEQ multiplex PCR, and TCRdb kept only the in-frame ones, dropping some. In the table there are fewer than 25,000 clones, 60% to 80% of which are singletons. The length of the CDR3 is 15 residues. Germline CDR1 is GTSNPN and CDR2 is SVGIG (reference sequence). V shed 1 base, J shed 0 bases, and the junction held 3 bases outside the gene matches. Noted time point: recipient sample about 28 days before transplant, after cytoreduction.

This sequence originates from a man aged 60 to 69 with acute myeloid leukemia. Some clones in this sample may be carry-over from other donors' samples. Sequences were derived from peripheral blood mononuclear cells, sampled before stem cell transplant. The chain is built from TRBV30 and TRBJ1-3, with 7 bases aligning to TRBD1. CDR3 loop: CAWSGDSDSGNTIYF. The CDR3 DNA sequence: TGTGCCTGGAGTGGGGACAGTGACTCTGGAAACACCATATATTTT.